This TCR beta chain was identified during a study of response to subunit inactivated influenza vaccine. This clonotype was counted a few times. Its cognate antigen is unknown. Study findings and constraints: Authors suggested few new T cells are recruited by each seasonal influenza vaccination.

Each CDR3 protein is one row after TCRdb ran MiXCR on the RT-PCR reads. This table holds a few hundred thousand distinct CDR3 sequences, over 9.5% found once. This specimen consisted of PBMCs from blood, obtained 40 to 50 days after vaccination. The TCR was taken from a man aged 50-59 years who received an inactivated influenza vaccine.

The DNA for the CDR3 is TGTGCCAGCAAGGGCCTAGCGGGAGGGTCCTACGAGCAGTACTTC. It yields the protein CASKGLAGGSYEQYF. The rearrangement uses TRBV6-1 and TRBJ2-7; 12 nucleotides align to TRBD2. The V gene's germline CDR1 is MNHNS and CDR2 SASEGT. The CDR3 totals 15 residues. Trimming at V came to 7 bases and at J to 1 base, leaving 5 bases not matched to a gene.